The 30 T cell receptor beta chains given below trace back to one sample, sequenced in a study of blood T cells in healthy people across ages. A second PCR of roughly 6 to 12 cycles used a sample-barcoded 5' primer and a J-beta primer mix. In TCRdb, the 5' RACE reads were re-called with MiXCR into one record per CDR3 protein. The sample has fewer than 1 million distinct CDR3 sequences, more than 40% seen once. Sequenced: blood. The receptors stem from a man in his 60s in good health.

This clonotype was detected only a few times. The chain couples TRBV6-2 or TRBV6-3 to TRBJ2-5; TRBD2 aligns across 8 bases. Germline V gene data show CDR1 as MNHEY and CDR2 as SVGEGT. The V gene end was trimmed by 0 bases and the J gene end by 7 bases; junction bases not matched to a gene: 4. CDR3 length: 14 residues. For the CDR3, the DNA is TGTGCCAGCAGTTACTCCGGGACTAGAGGGACCCAGTACTTC. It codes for CASSYSGTRGTQYF.

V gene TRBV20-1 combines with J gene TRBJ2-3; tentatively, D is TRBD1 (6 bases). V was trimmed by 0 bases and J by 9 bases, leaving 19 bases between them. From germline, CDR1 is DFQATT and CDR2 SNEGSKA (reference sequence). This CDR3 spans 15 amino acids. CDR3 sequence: CSAREVAEARGTQYF. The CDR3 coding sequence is TGCAGTGCTAGAGAGGTAGCCGAGGCTAGGGGGACGCAGTATTTT.

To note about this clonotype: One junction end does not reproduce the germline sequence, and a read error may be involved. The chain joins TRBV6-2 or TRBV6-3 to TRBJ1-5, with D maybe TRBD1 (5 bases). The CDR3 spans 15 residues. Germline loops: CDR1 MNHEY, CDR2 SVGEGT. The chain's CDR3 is CTSRWDGSPNQPQHF. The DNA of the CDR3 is TGTACCAGCAGATGGGACGGGAGTCCCAATCAGCCCCAGCATTTT.

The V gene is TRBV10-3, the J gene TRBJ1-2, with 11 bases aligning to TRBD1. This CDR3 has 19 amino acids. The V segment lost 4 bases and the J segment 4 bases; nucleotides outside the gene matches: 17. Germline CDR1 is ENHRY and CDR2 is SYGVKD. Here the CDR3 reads CAISGSSWTGGFTPYGYTF. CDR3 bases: TGTGCCATCAGTGGAAGTTCATGGACAGGGGGCTTCACTCCCTATGGCTACACCTTC.

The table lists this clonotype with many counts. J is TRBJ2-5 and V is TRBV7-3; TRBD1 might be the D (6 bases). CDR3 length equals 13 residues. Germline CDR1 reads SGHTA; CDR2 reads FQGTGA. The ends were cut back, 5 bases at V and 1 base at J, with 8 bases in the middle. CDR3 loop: CASSPGAQETQYF. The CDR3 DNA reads TGTGCCAGCAGCCCAGGGGCCCAAGAGACCCAGTACTTC.

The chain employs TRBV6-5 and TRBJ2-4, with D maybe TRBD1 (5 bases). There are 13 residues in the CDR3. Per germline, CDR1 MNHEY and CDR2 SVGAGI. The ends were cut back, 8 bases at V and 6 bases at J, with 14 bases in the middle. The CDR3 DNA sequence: TGTGCCAGCCGTTTGGGGCCGGGAAACATTCAGTACTTC. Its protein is CASRLGPGNIQYF.

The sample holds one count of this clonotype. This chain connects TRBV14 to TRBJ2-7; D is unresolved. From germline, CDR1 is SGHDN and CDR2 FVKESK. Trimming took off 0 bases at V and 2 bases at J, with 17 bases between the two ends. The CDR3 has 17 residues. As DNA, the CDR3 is TGTGCCAGCAGCCAAGACTCGGGCACTTACACCACCTACGAGCAGTACTTC. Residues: CASSQDSGTYTTYEQYF.

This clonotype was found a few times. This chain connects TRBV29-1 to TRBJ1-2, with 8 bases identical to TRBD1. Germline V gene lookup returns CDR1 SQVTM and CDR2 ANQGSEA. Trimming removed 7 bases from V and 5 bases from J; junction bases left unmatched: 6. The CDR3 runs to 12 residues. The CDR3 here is CSAEGQAYGYTF. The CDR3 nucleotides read TGCAGCGCTGAGGGACAGGCATATGGCTACACCTTC. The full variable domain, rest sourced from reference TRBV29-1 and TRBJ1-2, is SAVISQKPSRDICQRGTSLTIQCQVDSQVTMMFWYRQQPGQSLTLIATANQGSEATYESGFVIDKFPISRPNLTFSTLTVSNMSPEDSSIYLCSAEGQAYGYTFGSGTRLTVV.

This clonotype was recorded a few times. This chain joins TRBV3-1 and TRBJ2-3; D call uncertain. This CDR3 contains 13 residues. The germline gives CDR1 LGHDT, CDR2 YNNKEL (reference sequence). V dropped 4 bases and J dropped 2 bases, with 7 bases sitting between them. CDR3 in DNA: TGTGCCAGCAGCCCTAAAATCACAGATACGCAGTATTTT. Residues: CASSPKITDTQYF.

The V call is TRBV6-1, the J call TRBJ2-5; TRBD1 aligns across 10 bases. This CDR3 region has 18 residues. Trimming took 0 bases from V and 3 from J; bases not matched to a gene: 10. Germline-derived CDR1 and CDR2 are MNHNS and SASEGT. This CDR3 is CASSEARAGTGEKETQYF. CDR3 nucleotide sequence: TGTGCCAGCAGTGAAGCAAGGGCCGGGACAGGGGAAAAAGAGACCCAGTACTTC.

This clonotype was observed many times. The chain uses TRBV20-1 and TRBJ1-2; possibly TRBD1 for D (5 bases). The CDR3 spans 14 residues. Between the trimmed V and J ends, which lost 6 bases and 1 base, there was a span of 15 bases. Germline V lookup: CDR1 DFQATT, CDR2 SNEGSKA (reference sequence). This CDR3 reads CSANPLRGNYGYTF. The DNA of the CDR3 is TGCAGTGCAAACCCCTTGAGGGGTAACTATGGCTACACCTTC.

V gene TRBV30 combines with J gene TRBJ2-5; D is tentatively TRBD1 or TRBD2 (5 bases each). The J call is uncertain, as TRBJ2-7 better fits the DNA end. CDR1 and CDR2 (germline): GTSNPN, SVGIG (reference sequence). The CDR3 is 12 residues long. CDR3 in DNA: TGTGCCTGGCGAGGGACGGCCTACGAGCAGTACTTC. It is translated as CAWRGTAYEQYF.

This CDR3 is CASREGVDEQFF. As DNA, the CDR3 is TGTGCCAGCCGCGAGGGTGTGGATGAGCAGTTCTTC. This sequence joins TRBV18 and TRBJ2-1; D might be TRBD2 (5 bases). In germline, CDR1 is KGHSH, CDR2 LQKENI. This CDR3 is 12 amino acids long. Trimming took off 8 bases at V and 8 bases at J, with 13 bases between the two ends.

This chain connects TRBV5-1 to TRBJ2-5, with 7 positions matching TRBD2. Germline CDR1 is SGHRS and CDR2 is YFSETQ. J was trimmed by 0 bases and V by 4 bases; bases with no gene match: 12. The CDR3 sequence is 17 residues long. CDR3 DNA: TGCGCCAGCAGCCAATCGAGCGGGGCCCCCCACCAAGAGACCCAGTACTTC. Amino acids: CASSQSSGAPHQETQYF.

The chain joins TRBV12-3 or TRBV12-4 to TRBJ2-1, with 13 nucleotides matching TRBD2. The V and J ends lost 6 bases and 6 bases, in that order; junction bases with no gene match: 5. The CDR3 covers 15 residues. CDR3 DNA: TGTGCCAGCAGAGCCAGGACTAGCGGGGGCAATGAGCAGTTCTTC. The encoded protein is CASRARTSGGNEQFF.

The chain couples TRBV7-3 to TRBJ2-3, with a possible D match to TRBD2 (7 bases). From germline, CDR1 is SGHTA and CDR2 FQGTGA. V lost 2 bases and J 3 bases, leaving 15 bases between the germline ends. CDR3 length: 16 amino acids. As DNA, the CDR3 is TGTGCCAGCAGCTTACGATTACGGGGGGCGACAGATACGCAGTATTTT. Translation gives CASSLRLRGATDTQYF.

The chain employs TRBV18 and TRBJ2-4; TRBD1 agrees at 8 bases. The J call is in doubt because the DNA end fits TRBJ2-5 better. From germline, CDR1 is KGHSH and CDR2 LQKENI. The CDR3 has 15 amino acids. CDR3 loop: CASSLWTGKEETQYF. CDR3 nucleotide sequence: TGTGCCAGCTCACTCTGGACAGGGAAAGAAGAGACCCAGTACTTC.

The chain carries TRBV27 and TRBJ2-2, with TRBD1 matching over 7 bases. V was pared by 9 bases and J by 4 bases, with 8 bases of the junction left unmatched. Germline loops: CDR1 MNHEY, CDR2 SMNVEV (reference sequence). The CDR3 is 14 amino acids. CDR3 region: CASAGGHFTGELFF. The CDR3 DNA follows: TGTGCCAGTGCAGGGGGACACTTCACCGGGGAGCTGTTTTTT.

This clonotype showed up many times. In DNA, the CDR3 is TGTGCCAGCAGCTACAGGAGATCGAACACTGAAGCTTTCTTT. This codes for CASSYRRSNTEAFF. The rearrangement links TRBV2 to TRBJ1-1; D possibly corresponds to TRBD1 (5 bases). The CDR3 consists of 14 residues. Germline V gene sequence: CDR1 SNHLY, CDR2 FYNNEI. Trimming left V 6 bases short and J 1 base short, with 12 bases between.

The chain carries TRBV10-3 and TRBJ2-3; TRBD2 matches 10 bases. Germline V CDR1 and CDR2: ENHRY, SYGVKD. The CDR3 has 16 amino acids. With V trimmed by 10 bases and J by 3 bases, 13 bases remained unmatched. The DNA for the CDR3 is TGTGCCAGCAAGGGACGAGCGGGGGGGCCAACAGATACGCAGTATTTT. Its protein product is CASKGRAGGPTDTQYF.

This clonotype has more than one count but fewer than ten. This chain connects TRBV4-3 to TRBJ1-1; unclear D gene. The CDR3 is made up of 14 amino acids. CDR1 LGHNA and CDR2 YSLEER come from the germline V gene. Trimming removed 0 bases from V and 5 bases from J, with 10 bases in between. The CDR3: CASSQEGFFTEAFF. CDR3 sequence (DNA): TGCGCCAGCAGCCAAGAAGGGTTTTTTACTGAAGCTTTCTTT.

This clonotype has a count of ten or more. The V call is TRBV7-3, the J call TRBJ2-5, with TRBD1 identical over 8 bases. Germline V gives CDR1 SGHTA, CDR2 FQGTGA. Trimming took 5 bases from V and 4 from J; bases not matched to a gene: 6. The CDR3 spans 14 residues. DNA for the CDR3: TGTGCCAGCAGCCCCGACAGGGGAGGAGAGACCCAGTACTTC. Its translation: CASSPDRGGETQYF. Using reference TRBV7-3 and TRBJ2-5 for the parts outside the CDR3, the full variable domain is GAGVSQTPSNKVTEKGKYVELRCDPISGHTALYWYRQSLGQGPEFLIYFQGTGAADDSGLPNDRFFAVRPEGSVSTLKIQRTERGDSAVYLCASSPDRGGETQYFGPGTRLLVL.

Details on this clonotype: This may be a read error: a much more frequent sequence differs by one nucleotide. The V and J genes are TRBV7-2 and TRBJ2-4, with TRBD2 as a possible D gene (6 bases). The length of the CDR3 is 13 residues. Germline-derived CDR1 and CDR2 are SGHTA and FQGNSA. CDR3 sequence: CASSQVGGNIRYF. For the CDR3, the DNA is TGTGCCAGCAGCCAAGTCGGGGGAAACATTCGGTACTTC.

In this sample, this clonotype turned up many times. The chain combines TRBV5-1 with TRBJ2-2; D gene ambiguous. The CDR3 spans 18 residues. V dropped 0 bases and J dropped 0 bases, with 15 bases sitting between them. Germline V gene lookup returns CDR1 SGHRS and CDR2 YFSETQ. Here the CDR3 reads CASSLVPSNHANTGELFF. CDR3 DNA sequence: TGCGCCAGCAGCTTGGTTCCCTCGAATCACGCGAACACCGGGGAGCTGTTTTTT.

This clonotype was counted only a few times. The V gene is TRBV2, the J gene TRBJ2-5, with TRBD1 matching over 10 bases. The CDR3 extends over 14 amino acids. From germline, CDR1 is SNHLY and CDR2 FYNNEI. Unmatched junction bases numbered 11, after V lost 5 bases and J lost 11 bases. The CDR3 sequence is CASSRDRGRGEQYF. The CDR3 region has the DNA TGTGCCAGCAGTCGGGACAGGGGTCGCGGGGAGCAGTACTTC. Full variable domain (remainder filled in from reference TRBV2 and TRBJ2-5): EPEVTQTPSHQVTQMGQEVILRCVPISNHLYFYWYRQILGQKVEFLVSFYNNEISEKSEIFDDQFSVERPDGSNFTLKIRSTKLEDSAMYFCASSRDRGRGEQYFGPGTRLLVL.

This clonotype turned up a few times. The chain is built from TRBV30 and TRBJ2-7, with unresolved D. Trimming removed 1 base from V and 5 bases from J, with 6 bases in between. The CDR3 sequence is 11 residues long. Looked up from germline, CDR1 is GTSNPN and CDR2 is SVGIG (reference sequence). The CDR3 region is CAWSGINEQYF. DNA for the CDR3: TGTGCCTGGAGTGGGATAAACGAGCAGTACTTC.

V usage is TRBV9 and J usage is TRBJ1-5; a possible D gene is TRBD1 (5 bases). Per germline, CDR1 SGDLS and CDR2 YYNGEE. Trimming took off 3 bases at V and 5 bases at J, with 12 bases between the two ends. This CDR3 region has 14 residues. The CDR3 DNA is TGTGCCAGCAGCGCCCAGGGAGGGGATCAGCCCCAGCATTTT. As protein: CASSAQGGDQPQHF.

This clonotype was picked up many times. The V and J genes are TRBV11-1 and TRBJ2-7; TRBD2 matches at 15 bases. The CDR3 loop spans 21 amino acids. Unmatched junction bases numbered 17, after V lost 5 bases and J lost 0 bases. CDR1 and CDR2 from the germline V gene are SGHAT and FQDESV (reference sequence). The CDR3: CASSLSQTGTSGGSSSYEQYF. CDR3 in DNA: TGTGCCAGCAGCCTATCCCAAACCGGGACTAGCGGGGGGTCTAGCTCCTACGAGCAGTACTTC.

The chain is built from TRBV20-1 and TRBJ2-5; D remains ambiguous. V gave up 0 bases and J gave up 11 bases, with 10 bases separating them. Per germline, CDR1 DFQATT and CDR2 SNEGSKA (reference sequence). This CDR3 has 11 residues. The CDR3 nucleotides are TGCAGTGCTAGAGATTTTCCGGTACAGTACTTC. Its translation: CSARDFPVQYF.

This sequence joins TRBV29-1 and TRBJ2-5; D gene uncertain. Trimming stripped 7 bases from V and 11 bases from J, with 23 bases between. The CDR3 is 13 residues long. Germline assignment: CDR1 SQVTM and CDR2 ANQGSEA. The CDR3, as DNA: TGCAGCGGTGCGGTCAGCTCCTACAATGAGCAGTACTTC. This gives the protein CSGAVSSYNEQYF.